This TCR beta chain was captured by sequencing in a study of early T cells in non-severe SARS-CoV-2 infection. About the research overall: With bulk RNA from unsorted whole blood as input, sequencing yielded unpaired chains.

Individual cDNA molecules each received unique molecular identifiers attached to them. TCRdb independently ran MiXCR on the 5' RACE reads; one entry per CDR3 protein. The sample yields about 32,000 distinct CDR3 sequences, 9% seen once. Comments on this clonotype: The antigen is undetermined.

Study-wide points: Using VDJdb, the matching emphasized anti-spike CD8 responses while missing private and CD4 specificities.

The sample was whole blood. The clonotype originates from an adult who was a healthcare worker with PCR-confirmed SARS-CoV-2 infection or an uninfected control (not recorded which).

CDR3 protein: CASSLEPWNTEAFF. CDR3 DNA sequence: TGTGCCAGCAGCTTAGAGCCCTGGAACACTGAAGCTTTCTTT. This chain uses TRBV5-5 with TRBJ1-1, with unresolved D. Germline V lookup: CDR1 SGHKS, CDR2 YYEKEE (reference sequence). Trimming took off 2 bases at V and 1 base at J, with 9 bases between the two ends. CDR3 size: 14 residues.